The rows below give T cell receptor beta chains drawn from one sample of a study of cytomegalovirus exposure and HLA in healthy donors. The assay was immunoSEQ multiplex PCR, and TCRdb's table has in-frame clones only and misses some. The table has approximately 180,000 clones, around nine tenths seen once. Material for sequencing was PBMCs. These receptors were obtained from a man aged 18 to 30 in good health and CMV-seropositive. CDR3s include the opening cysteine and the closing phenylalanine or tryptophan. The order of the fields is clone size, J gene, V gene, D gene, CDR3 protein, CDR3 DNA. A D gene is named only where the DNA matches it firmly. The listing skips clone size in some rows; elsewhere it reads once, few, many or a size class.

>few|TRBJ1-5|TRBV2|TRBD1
CASSAGQGEQPQHF
TGTGCCAGCAGTGCGGGACAGGGTGAACAGCCCCAGCATTTT
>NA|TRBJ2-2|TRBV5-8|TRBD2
CASSLETLAGEVGTGELFF
TGTGCCAGCAGCTTGGAAACATTAGCGGGAGAGGTAGGGACCGGGGAGCTGTTTTTT
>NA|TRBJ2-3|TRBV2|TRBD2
CASSSGQRDTQYF
TGTGCCAGTTCTAGCGGGCAGCGAGATACGCAGTATTTT
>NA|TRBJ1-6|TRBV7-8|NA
CASSLFIPPSAPLHF
TGTGCCAGCAGCTTATTTATTCCCCCCAGTGCACCCCTCCACTTT
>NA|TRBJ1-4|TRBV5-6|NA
CASSLNRRASNEKLFF
TGTGCCAGCAGCTTAAATCGGCGGGCCTCAAATGAAAAACTGTTTTTT
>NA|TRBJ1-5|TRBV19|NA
CASSIDRSNQPQHF
TGTGCCAGTAGTATCGACAGGAGCAATCAGCCCCAGCATTTT
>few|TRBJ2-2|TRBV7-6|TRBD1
CASSSTGTGELFF
TGTGCCAGCAGCTCGACAGGGACCGGGGAGCTGTTTTTT
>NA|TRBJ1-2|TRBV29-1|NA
CSVGRGYGYTF
TGCAGCGTTGGCAGGGGCTATGGCTACACCTTC
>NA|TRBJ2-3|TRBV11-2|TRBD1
CASSLWGDRGTDTQYF
TGTGCCAGCAGCTTATGGGGAGACAGGGGCACAGATACGCAGTATTTT
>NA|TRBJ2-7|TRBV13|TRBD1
CASSPRDRGDEQYF
TGTGCCAGCAGCCCCCGGGACAGGGGCGACGAGCAGTACTTC
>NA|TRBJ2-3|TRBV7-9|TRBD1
CASSFDRVGDTQYF
TGTGCCAGCAGCTTCGACAGGGTGGGAGATACGCAGTATTTT
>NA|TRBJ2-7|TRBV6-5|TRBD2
CASSYSTSGNYEQYF
TGTGCCAGCAGTTACTCGACTAGCGGGAACTACGAGCAGTACTTC
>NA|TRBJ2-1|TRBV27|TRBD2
CASSSRTSGYNEQFF
TGTGCCAGCAGTTCACGGACTAGCGGATACAATGAGCAGTTCTTC
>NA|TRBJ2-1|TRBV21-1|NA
CASSPWTEGSGNEQFF
TGTGCCAGCAGCCCCTGGACAGAGGGAAGCGGCAATGAGCAGTTCTTC
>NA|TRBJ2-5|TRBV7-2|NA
CASSLGRDLETQYF
TGTGCCAGCAGCTTAGGCAGGGATTTAGAGACCCAGTACTTC
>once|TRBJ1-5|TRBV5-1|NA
CASSLGQGGNQPQHF
TGCGCCAGCAGCTTGGGGCAGGGCGGCAATCAGCCCCAGCATTTT
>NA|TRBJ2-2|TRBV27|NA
CASSLGTTGYTGELFF
TGTGCCAGCAGTTTAGGGACAACAGGGTACACCGGGGAGCTGTTTTTT
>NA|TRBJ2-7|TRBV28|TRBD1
CASSLRRRDRGTSYEQYF
TGTGCCAGCAGTTTAAGAAGAAGAGACAGGGGCACGTCCTACGAGCAGTACTTC
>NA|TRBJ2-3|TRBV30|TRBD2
CAWSVQGSGNNSSTDTQYF
TGTGCCTGGAGTGTACAGGGTAGCGGGAACAATTCTAGCACAGATACGCAGTATTTT
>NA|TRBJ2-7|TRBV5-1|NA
CASSLASGLSYEQYF
TGCGCCAGCAGCTTGGCGAGCGGTCTCTCCTACGAGCAGTACTTC
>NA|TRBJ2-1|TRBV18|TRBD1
CASSPGQGGNEQFF
TGTGCCAGCTCACCGGGACAGGGAGGAAATGAGCAGTTCTTC
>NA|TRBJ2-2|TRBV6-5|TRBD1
CASSRDRTNTGELFF
TGTGCCAGCAGCCGGGACAGAACGAACACCGGGGAGCTGTTTTTT
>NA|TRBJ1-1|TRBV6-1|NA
CASSVGRGTEAFF
TGTGCCAGCAGTGTTGGGCGGGGAACTGAAGCTTTCTTT
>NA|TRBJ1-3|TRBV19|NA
CASKSTSGNTIYF
TGTGCCAGTAAATCAACATCCGGAAACACCATATATTTT
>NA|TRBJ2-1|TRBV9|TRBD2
CASSVGWKRGAGEQFF
TGTGCCAGCAGCGTAGGGTGGAAGCGGGGGGCGGGCGAGCAGTTCTTC
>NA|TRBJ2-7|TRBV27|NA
CASSPSGYEQYF
TGTGCCAGCAGCCCGAGCGGTTACGAGCAGTACTTC
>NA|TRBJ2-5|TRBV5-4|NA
CASSPQKGGETQYF
TGTGCCAGCAGCCCCCAGAAAGGAGGGGAGACCCAGTACTTC